The 2 T cell receptor beta chains presented below share a single source sample, sequenced in a study of blood T cell repertoires in COVID-19. Some clones are missing from TCRdb's copy, which holds only in-frame ones; the method was immunoSEQ multiplex PCR. The data contain about 140,000 clones, 81% of them singletons. Sequences were obtained from peripheral blood. The receptors derive from a human donor in a cohort sampled during active COVID-19.

The CDR3 nucleotides are TGTGCCAGCAGCCAAGGTTCCCGGGAGGACGCAATTAGTTACGAGCAGTACTTC. This gives the protein CASSQGSREDAISYEQYF. This chain joins TRBV3-1 (or the pseudogene TRBV3-2) and TRBJ2-7; TRBD2 matches at 7 bases. CDR1 and CDR2 from the germline V gene are LGHDT and YNNKEL (reference sequence). V shed 1 base, J shed 4 bases, and the junction held 16 bases outside the gene matches. The CDR3 loop spans 18 amino acids.

This clone has more than one count but fewer than ten. The rearrangement uses TRBV6-6 and TRBJ2-7; TRBD1 aligns across 9 bases. Trimming removed 2 bases from V and 1 base from J; junction bases left unmatched: 0. Germline V lookup: CDR1 MNHNY, CDR2 SVGAGI (reference sequence). The CDR3 runs 14 residues. The CDR3 bases are TGTGCCAGCAGTTACGACAGGGGGTCCTACGAGCAGTACTTC. It yields the protein CASSYDRGSYEQYF.